The clone carrying this T cell receptor (beta chain) was observed once. The antigen remains undetermined. The germline V gene has CDR1 MDHEN and CDR2 SYDVKM. V shed 4 bases and J shed 3 bases, with 13 bases lying between them. CDR3 length: 14 amino acids. The data derive from a study of T cell responses to AZD1222 COVID-19 vaccine. The wider study: Some second doses came at about 4 weeks and others at about 12 weeks; these were pooled. General study points: Samples come after the peak T cell response, not at day 14. Dominant CD4 TCR responses targeted spike regions 160-218 and 743-854.

Data came from immunoSEQ multiplex PCR; TCRdb stores just in-frame clones and leaves some out. The data contain 45,000 to 70,000 clones, about 86% of them singletons. Sequencing used peripheral blood, obtained on day 0 of AZD1222 vaccination. The receptor was isolated from an adult in good health. The J gene is TRBJ2-7, the V gene TRBV28; D not certain. CDR3 sequence: CASSSTNSVYEQYF. CDR3 in DNA: TGTGCCAGCAGTTCAACAAACAGTGTCTACGAGCAGTACTTC.